These T cell receptor beta chains were read from a single sample in a study of blood T cells in healthy people across ages. TCRdb redid the calling of the 5' RACE reads with MiXCR, one entry per CDR3 protein. The repertoire holds more than 800,000 distinct CDR3 sequences, with under 30% as singletons. Sequencing used blood. The receptors were gathered from a woman older than 75 in good health. Each CDR3 is given with its conserved first and last residue. The D gene is left open where the match is weak. Clone size is not always given. Where it is, it says once, few, many or a class for expanded clones.

size: once; D: -; V: TRBV11-3; J: TRBJ2-3; CDR3: CASGLEADTDTQYF; DNA: TGTGCCAGCGGCTTAGAGGCAGACACAGATACGCAGTATTTT
size: many; D: -; V: TRBV29-1; J: TRBJ1-2; CDR3: CSVESPGVGYTF; DNA: TGCAGCGTTGAGTCGCCGGGGGTTGGCTACACCTTC
size: few; D: -; V: TRBV27; J: TRBJ1-5; CDR3: CASSFLGNNQPQHF; DNA: TGTGCCAGCAGTTTCCTGGGGAACAATCAGCCCCAGCATTTT
size: -; D: TRBD1; V: TRBV7-9; J: TRBJ1-2; CDR3: CASSRTDRGDGYTF; DNA: TGTGCCAGCAGCCGAACGGACAGGGGGGATGGCTACACCTTC
size: many; D: -; V: TRBV7-2; J: TRBJ2-4; CDR3: CASSLAGVNIQYF; DNA: TGTGCCAGCAGCCTCGCCGGGGTGAACATTCAGTACTTC
size: many; D: -; V: TRBV20-1; J: TRBJ2-7; CDR3: CSAQSGHLSYEQYF; DNA: TGCAGTGCACAGTCGGGACACCTCTCCTACGAGCAGTACTTC
size: -; D: -; V: TRBV4-2; J: TRBJ1-5; CDR3: CASSQVVEGGEIQHF; DNA: TGTGCCAGCAGCCAGGTCGTTGAGGGTGGAGAAATCCAGCATTTT
size: few; D: -; V: TRBV27; J: TRBJ1-5; CDR3: CASSIQQGGQPQHF; DNA: TGTGCCAGCAGTATCCAGCAGGGCGGTCAGCCCCAGCATTTT
size: many; D: -; V: TRBV6-2/TRBV6-3; J: TRBJ1-2; CDR3: CASSYSSGTPYGYTF; DNA: TGTGCCAGCAGTTACTCCTCCGGGACGCCTTATGGCTACACCTTC
size: -; D: TRBD2; V: TRBV29-1; J: TRBJ2-1; CDR3: CSVAGTSGKSYNEQFF; DNA: TGCAGCGTTGCGGGGACTAGCGGGAAGTCCTACAATGAGCAGTTCTTC
size: few; D: -; V: TRBV5-1; J: TRBJ2-7; CDR3: CASREGRATYEQYF; DNA: TGCGCCAGCAGAGAGGGCAGGGCAACCTACGAGCAGTACTTC
size: many; D: -; V: TRBV6-2/TRBV6-3; J: TRBJ2-3; CDR3: CASSYPLGTTDTQYF; DNA: TGTGCCAGCAGTTACCCTCTAGGAACCACAGATACGCAGTATTTT
size: -; D: -; V: TRBV6-2/TRBV6-3; J: TRBJ1-6; CDR3: CASSYPSYRAPYNSPLHF; DNA: TGTGCCAGCAGTTACCCGTCGTACAGAGCGCCTTATAATTCACCCCTCCACTTT
size: many; D: -; V: TRBV6-1; J: TRBJ2-1; CDR3: CASSTSLQGYEQFF; DNA: TGTGCCAGCAGTACCTCATTACAGGGCTATGAGCAGTTCTTC
size: many; D: -; V: TRBV29-1; J: TRBJ1-2; CDR3: CSGPTGDGYTF; DNA: TGCAGCGGGCCCACCGGGGACGGCTACACCTTC
size: many; D: TRBD1; V: TRBV12-3/TRBV12-4; J: TRBJ2-1; CDR3: CASREGQGLYNEQFF; DNA: TGTGCCAGCAGGGAGGGACAGGGCTTATACAATGAGCAGTTCTTC
size: few; D: -; V: TRBV6-5; J: TRBJ2-2; CDR3: CASRKSTMNTGELFF; DNA: TGTGCCAGCAGAAAGAGTACGATGAACACCGGGGAGCTGTTTTTT
size: few; D: -; V: TRBV6-5; J: TRBJ1-1; CDR3: CASSYKGLGTEAFF; DNA: TGTGCCAGCAGTTACAAGGGTCTCGGCACTGAAGCTTTCTTT
size: many; D: TRBD2; V: TRBV10-2; J: TRBJ2-7; CDR3: CASRAGRWETYEQYF; DNA: TGCGCCAGCAGAGCGGGACGTTGGGAAACCTACGAGCAGTACTTC
size: many; D: -; V: TRBV6-6; J: TRBJ1-4; CDR3: CASSYSGGRTTNEKLFF; DNA: TGTGCCAGCAGTTACTCTGGGGGTCGTACAACTAATGAAAAACTGTTTTTT
size: -; D: -; V: TRBV5-1; J: TRBJ1-1; CDR3: CASSLAPEKNTEAFF; DNA: TGCGCCAGCAGCTTGGCGCCAGAAAAGAACACTGAAGCTTTCTTT
size: -; D: TRBD1; V: TRBV5-8; J: TRBJ1-2; CDR3: CASSLTGGRFYGYTF; DNA: TGTGCCAGCAGCCTGACAGGGGGCAGGTTCTATGGCTACACCTTC
size: -; D: TRBD2; V: TRBV3-1; J: TRBJ2-2; CDR3: CAGSPASGGAGTGELFF; DNA: TGTGCCGGCAGCCCTGCTAGCGGGGGGGCGGGCACCGGGGAGCTGTTTTTT
size: -; D: TRBD1; V: TRBV5-5; J: TRBJ1-1; CDR3: CASSPRTGTMNTEAFF; DNA: TGTGCCAGCAGCCCCCGGACAGGAACCATGAACACTGAAGCTTTCTTT
size: few; D: TRBD2; V: TRBV11-2; J: TRBJ2-1; CDR3: CASSPRGAGGMVYEQFF; DNA: TGTGCCAGCAGCCCTAGGGGGGCGGGGGGGATGGTTTATGAGCAGTTCTTC
size: -; D: -; V: TRBV6-5; J: TRBJ2-3; CDR3: CASRPDNTVIDTQYF; DNA: TGTGCCAGCAGACCAGACAATACGGTGATAGATACGCAGTATTTT
size: -; D: -; V: TRBV4-1; J: TRBJ1-5; CDR3: CASSQYRASNPPQHF; DNA: TGCGCCAGCAGCCAATACAGGGCTTCGAATCCGCCCCAGCATTTT